These 24 T cell receptor beta chains share one sample of origin, sequenced in a study of long-term antiretroviral therapy in people with HIV. The authors ran the immunoSEQ assay, v3.0, at survey level. The data were produced by immunoSEQ multiplex PCR, yet TCRdb's version contains in-frame clones alone and is incomplete. The sample records about 16,000 clones, roughly 76% being singletons. The sequencing here drew on unsorted PBMCs, taken 1.5 years before starting antiretroviral therapy. These receptors were collected from a woman in her 50s with HIV.

This clone is a singleton in its sample. The J gene is TRBJ2-5, the V gene TRBV27; TRBD2 might be the D (6 bases). The germline V gene encodes CDR1 MNHEY and CDR2 SMNVEV (reference sequence). The CDR3 has 13 amino acids. Trimming left V 4 bases short and J 5 bases short, with 11 bases between. The DNA for the CDR3 is TGTGCCAGCAGTTGGGACTCCAGGGAGACCCAGTACTTC. This encodes CASSWDSRETQYF.

V is TRBV14 and J is TRBJ1-4, with 8 nucleotides matching TRBD1. Germline assignment: CDR1 SGHDN and CDR2 FVKESK. The CDR3 is made up of 15 amino acids. The V gene end was trimmed by 4 bases and the J gene end by 8 bases; junction bases not matched to a gene: 9. The CDR3 sequence is CASSLHGTGGEKLFF. CDR3 sequence (DNA): TGTGCCAGCAGCCTCCACGGGACAGGAGGGGAAAAACTGTTTTTT.

The J gene is TRBJ2-5, the V gene TRBV5-4, with 11 bases that match TRBD1. The germline CDR1 and CDR2 sequences are SGHNT and YYREEE (reference sequence). J was trimmed by 5 bases and V by 6 bases; bases with no gene match: 9. This CDR3 comprises 15 residues. This CDR3 reads CASTTGTGGLETQYF. CDR3 nucleotide sequence: TGTGCCAGCACCACCGGGACAGGGGGTTTGGAGACCCAGTACTTC.

The chain uses TRBV6-6 and TRBJ1-1; D gene uncertain. Trimming left V 8 bases short and J 2 bases short, with 6 bases between. Per germline, CDR1 MNHNY and CDR2 SVGAGI (reference sequence). The CDR3 runs 11 residues. The CDR3 DNA sequence: TGTGCCAGCGGAATAAACACTGAAGCTTTCTTT. Protein sequence: CASGINTEAFF.

The chain uses TRBV2 and TRBJ1-3; 8 bases fit TRBD1. The junction had 6 bases not matched to a gene; V was cut back by 9 bases and J by 2 bases. The CDR3 runs 14 residues. Germline CDR1 reads SNHLY; CDR2 reads FYNNEI. The CDR3 loop reads CASSPGGPGNTIYF. CDR3 DNA sequence: TGTGCCAGTAGCCCAGGGGGCCCTGGAAACACCATATATTTT.

The V call is TRBV6-5, the J call TRBJ2-1; the D call may be TRBD1 or TRBD2 (5 bases each). The germline V gene encodes CDR1 MNHEY and CDR2 SVGAGI. V lost 4 bases to trimming and J lost 5 bases, with 15 bases between them. This CDR3 contains 15 residues. The CDR3 sequence is CASSFGRGGHNEQFF. In nucleotides, the CDR3 is TGTGCCAGCAGTTTTGGCCGGGGCGGGCACAATGAGCAGTTCTTC.

Notes on this clone: Other DNA sequences in this specimen translate into the identical CDR3. The rearrangement joins TRBV29-1 to TRBJ2-7, with 10 bases aligning to TRBD1. The V and J ends lost 1 base and 3 bases, in that order; junction bases with no gene match: 3. The germline V gene has CDR1 SQVTM and CDR2 ANQGSEA. This CDR3 region has 14 residues. The CDR3 bases are TGCAGCGTTGAAGTCGGGGACAGGGGCTACGAGCAGTACTTC. Residues: CSVEVGDRGYEQYF.

This rearrangement joins TRBV28 to TRBJ1-5; D is unclear. Germline CDR1 and CDR2: MDHEN and SYDVKM. CDR3 length: 13 residues. Trimming took 11 bases from V and 0 from J, leaving 11 bases between them. Here the CDR3 reads CAAWKDSNQPQHF. CDR3 DNA sequence: TGTGCCGCCTGGAAGGATAGCAATCAGCCCCAGCATTTT.

This clone was seen a few times. The V call is TRBV20-1, the J call TRBJ1-2; the D gene is possibly TRBD1 (5 bases). Germline CDR1 DFQATT, CDR2 SNEGSKA (reference sequence). V was trimmed by 6 bases and J by 8 bases, leaving 13 bases between them. The CDR3 is 11 residues long. This CDR3 reads CSAREGWGYTF. The CDR3 DNA follows: TGCAGTGCCAGGGAGGGCTGGGGCTACACCTTC.

CDR3 loop: CAWMRQGNSPLHF. In nucleotides, the CDR3 is TGTGCCTGGATGCGTCAGGGAAATTCACCCCTCCACTTT. This chain uses TRBV30 with TRBJ1-6, with D possibly being TRBD1 (5 bases). Trimming cost V 4 bases and J 7 bases, with 11 bases left between them. CDR3 size: 13 residues. Germline V lookup: CDR1 GTSNPN, CDR2 SVGIG (reference sequence).

The chain has TRBV19 and TRBJ2-5; D not resolved. Trimming cost V 6 bases and J 5 bases, with 16 bases left between them. The CDR3 sequence is 14 residues long. Looked up from germline, CDR1 is LNHDA and CDR2 is SQIVND (reference sequence). CDR3 loop: CASSFSGRQETQYF. The CDR3 nucleotides are TGTGCCAGTAGCTTCTCGGGCAGGCAGGAGACCCAGTACTTC.

The rearrangement joins TRBV2 to TRBJ2-7; D unresolved. CDR3 length: 13 amino acids. In germline, CDR1 is SNHLY, CDR2 FYNNEI. Trimming shortened V by 0 bases and J by 3 bases, and 6 bases separated the two germline ends. The CDR3 DNA is TGTGCCAGCAGTGAAGCGGGGTTCTACGAGCAGTACGTC. As protein: CASSEAGFYEQYV.

The gene calls are TRBV5-1 and TRBJ1-2; maybe TRBD1 (5 bases). CDR3 length: 13 residues. V was shortened by 4 bases and J by 2 bases, with 9 bases between the two germline ends. Germline V lookup: CDR1 SGHRS, CDR2 YFSETQ. This CDR3 is CASSPDSNYGYTF. CDR3 in DNA: TGCGCCAGCAGCCCAGACAGCAACTATGGCTACACCTTC.

This chain connects TRBV2 to TRBJ1-3; D is possibly TRBD1 (6 bases). Trimming removed 6 bases at V and 3 bases at J, with 9 bases between. Germline CDR1 is SNHLY and CDR2 is FYNNEI. The CDR3 has 13 residues. The CDR3 spells CASSTGLGNTIYF. In DNA, the CDR3 is TGTGCCAGCAGCACAGGGCTTGGAAACACCATATATTTT.

The rearrangement uses TRBV10-1 and TRBJ2-5; maybe TRBD1 (6 bases). The germline gives CDR1 WNHNN, CDR2 SYGVQD (reference sequence). The CDR3 loop spans 13 amino acids. V lost 5 bases to trimming and J lost 1 base, with 8 bases between them. The CDR3 DNA is TGCGCCAGCAGTCGGGACACCCAAGAGACCCAGTACTTC. Its translation: CASSRDTQETQYF.

For the CDR3, the DNA is TGTGCCAGCAGCCTCTCCAAGGAGACCCAGTACTTC. As protein: CASSLSKETQYF. The chain carries TRBV11-2 and TRBJ2-5; no firm D call. The CDR3 is made up of 12 amino acids. Germline lookup yields CDR1 SGHAT and CDR2 FQNNGV. The ends were cut back, 5 bases at V and 5 bases at J, with 9 bases in the middle.

The gene calls are TRBV25-1 and TRBJ2-4, with TRBD2 identical over 9 bases. The CDR3 has 16 amino acids. Germline-derived CDR1 and CDR2 are MGHDK and SYGVNS. Trimming cost V 3 bases and J 8 bases; bases outside gene matches: 11. This chain's CDR3 is CASSDHSGGRKDIQYF. The CDR3 coding sequence is TGTGCCAGCAGTGACCATAGCGGGGGACGAAAAGACATTCAGTACTTC.

The chain combines TRBV15 with TRBJ2-3, with TRBD2 identical over 11 bases. From germline, CDR1 is LNHNV and CDR2 YYDKDF (reference sequence). This CDR3 is built from 16 residues. J was trimmed by 2 bases and V by 6 bases; bases with no gene match: 7. CDR3 sequence (DNA): TGTGCCACCAGTTCAAGACTAGCGGGGTTCACAGATACGCAGTATTTT. Residues: CATSSRLAGFTDTQYF.

The rearrangement joins TRBV27 to TRBJ2-5; TRBD2 agrees at 7 bases. The CDR3 length is 15 residues. CDR1 MNHEY and CDR2 SMNVEV come from the germline V gene (reference sequence). Trimming took 4 bases from V and 0 from J; bases not matched to a gene: 5. DNA for the CDR3: TGTGCCAGCAGTTCGTATCGGGGGGACCAAGAGACCCAGTACTTC. Amino acids: CASSSYRGDQETQYF.

This clone was recorded once. This chain connects TRBV4-1 to TRBJ1-2; no definite D call. V lost 4 bases and J lost 5, with 17 bases in between. The CDR3 runs to 15 residues. The germline CDR1 and CDR2 sequences are MGHRA and YSYEKL. CDR3 residues: CASSPRMAALYGYTF. The DNA for the CDR3 is TGCGCCAGCAGCCCCAGGATGGCAGCGTTGTATGGCTACACCTTC.

The genes are TRBV4-1 and TRBJ2-5; TRBD2 agrees at 9 bases. The ends lost 0 bases at V and 1 base at J; junction bases unmatched: 6. This CDR3 comprises 17 residues. Germline V gene data show CDR1 as MGHRA and CDR2 as YSYEKL. CDR3 coding DNA: TGCGCCAGCAGCCAAGATTTCCAGCGGGGGGTCCAAGAGACCCAGTACTTC. Protein product: CASSQDFQRGVQETQYF.

The chain employs TRBV7-3 and TRBJ1-5; D is undetermined. The CDR3 totals 13 residues. Trimming shortened V by 8 bases and J by 4 bases, and 12 bases separated the two germline ends. In germline, CDR1 is SGHTA, CDR2 FQGTGA. The CDR3 bases are TGTGCCAGCGCCGTGGGGAAGAATCAGCCCCAGCATTTT. Protein: CASAVGKNQPQHF.

This clone was seen just once. This chain connects TRBV7-3 to TRBJ1-2, with D unresolved. Per the germline V gene, CDR1 is SGHTA and CDR2 is FQGTGA. The V and J ends lost 8 bases and 4 bases respectively, with 5 bases between them. The CDR3 loop spans 10 amino acids. The CDR3 protein is CASSLYGYTF. DNA for the CDR3: TGTGCCAGCTCCCTCTATGGCTACACCTTC.

V is TRBV7-9 and J is TRBJ2-7; 10 positions match TRBD2. CDR3 length: 16 amino acids. The germline CDR1 and CDR2 sequences are SEHNR and FQNEAQ (reference sequence). V dropped 5 bases and J dropped 3; count of bases not matched to a gene: 10. CDR3 sequence reads: CASSPLGAGGGYEQYF. In DNA form, the CDR3 reads TGTGCCAGCAGCCCACTGGGAGCGGGGGGGGGCTACGAGCAGTACTTC.